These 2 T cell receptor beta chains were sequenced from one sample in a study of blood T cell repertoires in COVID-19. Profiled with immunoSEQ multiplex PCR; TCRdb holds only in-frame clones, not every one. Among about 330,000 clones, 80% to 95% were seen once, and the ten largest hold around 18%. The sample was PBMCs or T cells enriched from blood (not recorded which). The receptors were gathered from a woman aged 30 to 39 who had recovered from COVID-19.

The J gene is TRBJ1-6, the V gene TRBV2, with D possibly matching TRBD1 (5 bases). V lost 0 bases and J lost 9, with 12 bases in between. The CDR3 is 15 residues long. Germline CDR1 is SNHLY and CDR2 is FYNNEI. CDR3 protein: CASSEAGGVVSPLHF. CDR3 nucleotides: TGTGCCAGCAGTGAAGCGGGGGGGGTGGTTTCACCCCTCCACTTT. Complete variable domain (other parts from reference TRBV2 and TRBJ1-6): EPEVTQTPSHQVTQMGQEVILRCVPISNHLYFYWYRQILGQKVEFLVSFYNNEISEKSEIFDDQFSVERPDGSNFTLKIRSTKLEDSAMYFCASSEAGGVVSPLHFGNGTRLTVT.

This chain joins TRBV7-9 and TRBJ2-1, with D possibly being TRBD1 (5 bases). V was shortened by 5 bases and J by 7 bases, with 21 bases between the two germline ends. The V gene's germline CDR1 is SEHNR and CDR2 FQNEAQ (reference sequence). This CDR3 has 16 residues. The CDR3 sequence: CASSQEPGRGRNEQFF. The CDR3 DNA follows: TGTGCCAGCAGCCAGGAGCCAGGTAGGGGTCGGAATGAGCAGTTCTTC. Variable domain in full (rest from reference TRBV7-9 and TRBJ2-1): DTGVSQNPRHKITKRGQNVTFRCDPISEHNRLYWYRQTLGQGPEFLTYFQNEAQLEKSRLLSDRFSAERPKGSFSTLEIQRTEQGDSAMYLCASSQEPGRGRNEQFFGPGTRLTVL.